The 27 T cell receptor beta chains given below trace back to one sample, sequenced in a study of cytomegalovirus exposure and HLA in healthy donors. A multiplex PCR was run with 60 Vbeta primers and 13 Jbeta primers. Profiled with immunoSEQ multiplex PCR; TCRdb holds only in-frame clones, not every one. The data contain about 150,000 clones, over 75% of them singletons. Sequencing was done on a sample of PBMCs. The receptors derive from a woman aged 35 to 49 in good health and CMV-seropositive.

This clone has a single count. V and J are TRBV2 and TRBJ1-2; D might be TRBD1 (6 bases). V lost 5 bases, J lost 1 base, and 11 bases lay in between. Germline V gives CDR1 SNHLY, CDR2 FYNNEI. CDR3 size: 14 residues. This chain's CDR3 is CASSWGQDNYGYTF. DNA of the CDR3: TGTGCCAGCAGTTGGGGACAAGATAACTATGGCTACACCTTC.

DNA for the CDR3: TGTGCCAGCAGCTTAGCAGGAGCAGCTAACTATGGCTACACCTTC. This encodes CASSLAGAANYGYTF. The chain has TRBV7-9 and TRBJ1-2, with D uncertain. In germline, CDR1 is SEHNR, CDR2 FQNEAQ (reference sequence). Trimming removed 0 bases from V and 0 bases from J, with 8 bases in between. The CDR3 sequence is 15 residues long.

This clone has a single count. V gene TRBV30 combines with J gene TRBJ1-1; TRBD1 matches at 7 bases. This CDR3 region has 16 residues. The V gene's germline CDR1 is GTSNPN and CDR2 SVGIG (reference sequence). V lost 5 bases and J lost 0; bases outside the gene matches: 12. The chain's CDR3 is CAWAGTARFVNTEAFF. CDR3 DNA: TGTGCCTGGGCGGGGACAGCACGCTTCGTGAACACTGAAGCTTTCTTT.

CDR3 DNA sequence: TGTGCCAGCAGTTTATATCGCAAAGGACTAGCGGGAGGGCTTGGAGATACGCAGTATTTT. Translated, it gives CASSLYRKGLAGGLGDTQYF. This sequence joins TRBV27 and TRBJ2-3; 15 bases map to TRBD2. Germline V CDR1 and CDR2: MNHEY, SMNVEV (reference sequence). The ends lost 1 base at V and 5 bases at J; junction bases unmatched: 13. This CDR3 has 20 residues.

The chain employs TRBV6-1 and TRBJ2-3; perhaps TRBD2 as D (5 bases). Germline lookup yields CDR1 MNHNS and CDR2 SASEGT. V was trimmed by 5 bases and J by 4 bases, leaving 16 bases between them. The CDR3 extends over 15 amino acids. CDR3 sequence: CASSSSGSGADTQYF. CDR3 bases: TGTGCCAGCAGTTCCAGTGGGAGTGGTGCAGATACGCAGTATTTT.

The J gene is TRBJ2-7, the V gene TRBV28; perhaps TRBD2 as D (7 bases). Germline CDR1 and CDR2: MDHEN and SYDVKM. CDR3 length: 14 residues. The V end lost 6 bases, the J end lost 2 bases, and 14 bases lay between the germline ends. The CDR3 DNA is TGTGCCAGCAGGGGGGGGGACACCCCCTACGAGCAGTACTTC. Its translation is CASRGGDTPYEQYF.

V is TRBV19 and J is TRBJ2-5; 8 nucleotides agree with TRBD2. V lost 3 bases, J lost 5 bases, and 8 bases stayed unmatched. The CDR3 totals 15 residues. Germline CDR1 reads LNHDA; CDR2 reads SQIVND (reference sequence). The CDR3 DNA is TGTGCCAGTAGTATTGGTAGCGGGGCTGTGGAGACCCAGTACTTC. Translation gives CASSIGSGAVETQYF.

The chain carries TRBV5-1 and TRBJ1-1, with D perhaps TRBD1 (6 bases). Germline values: CDR1 SGHRS, CDR2 YFSETQ. The CDR3 consists of 15 residues. V shed 5 bases and J shed 0 bases, with 14 bases lying between them. CDR3 DNA sequence: TGCGCCAGCAGTCGAAAACAGGGTGTGAACACTGAAGCTTTCTTT. This codes for CASSRKQGVNTEAFF.

The chain combines TRBV11-2 with TRBJ1-5; 8 nucleotides line up with TRBD1. This CDR3 contains 15 residues. V shed 1 base, J shed 3 bases, and the junction held 2 bases outside the gene matches. Germline V gene lookup returns CDR1 SGHAT and CDR2 FQNNGV. The CDR3 loop reads CASSLGGQVNQPQHF. The DNA of the CDR3 is TGTGCCAGCAGCTTAGGGGGACAGGTCAATCAGCCCCAGCATTTT.

The chain is built from TRBV30 and TRBJ2-3, with 8 bases fitting TRBD2. J lost 0 bases, V lost 5 bases, and 4 bases had no gene match. Per germline, CDR1 GTSNPN and CDR2 SVGIG (reference sequence). This CDR3 is built from 14 residues. For the CDR3, the DNA is TGTGCCTGGGCAAGGACTAGCAGCACAGATACGCAGTATTTT. It translates to CAWARTSSTDTQYF.

The chain links TRBV27 to TRBJ1-1; maybe TRBD1 (5 bases). This CDR3 is 13 amino acids long. Germline assignment: CDR1 MNHEY and CDR2 SMNVEV (reference sequence). Trimming pared 4 bases from V and 3 bases from J, leaving 9 bases between. The CDR3 is CASSYSGHTEAFF. CDR3 coding DNA: TGTGCCAGCAGTTATTCAGGGCACACTGAAGCTTTCTTT.

This sequence joins TRBV7-8 and TRBJ1-2; perhaps TRBD1 as D (6 bases). The CDR3 runs 17 residues. Trimming removed 1 base from V and 5 bases from J, with 20 bases in between. CDR1 is SGHVS, CDR2 FQNEAQ, per germline. The CDR3 spells CASSLENGGPTGYGYTF. CDR3 DNA: TGTGCCAGCAGCTTAGAAAATGGGGGCCCCACGGGGTATGGCTACACCTTC.

This chain joins TRBV11-3 and TRBJ2-7; TRBD2 aligns across 15 bases. CDR1 is SGHNT and CDR2 is YENEEA in the germline V gene. The CDR3 runs to 15 residues. V lost 4 bases to trimming and J lost 7 bases; unmatched junction nucleotides: 5. The CDR3 nucleotides are TGTGCCAGCAGCTCGGGACTAGCGGGAGGACGTGAGCAGTACTTC. Its protein is CASSSGLAGGREQYF.

This clone was picked up one time. V gene TRBV19 combines with J gene TRBJ1-2; 12 bases agree with TRBD1. J lost 6 bases, V lost 3 bases, and 5 bases had no gene match. Germline V lookup: CDR1 LNHDA, CDR2 SQIVND (reference sequence). The CDR3 extends over 15 amino acids. The CDR3 protein is CASSISGTGGDGYTF. CDR3 sequence (DNA): TGTGCCAGTAGTATTTCCGGGACAGGGGGCGATGGCTACACCTTC.

The rearrangement links TRBV5-8 to TRBJ2-1; D ambiguous. Trimming shortened V by 4 bases and J by 0 bases, and 23 bases separated the two germline ends. The CDR3 totals 19 residues. The germline gives CDR1 SGHTS, CDR2 YDEGEE. The CDR3 sequence: CASSDSSPGRINSYNEQFF. For the CDR3, the DNA is TGTGCCAGCAGCGATAGCTCGCCTGGCCGGATTAACTCCTACAATGAGCAGTTCTTC.

The gene calls are TRBV7-3 and TRBJ2-5, with a possible D match to TRBD2 (6 bases). The assigned J gene may be wrong: the sequence end matches TRBJ2-7 better. The germline V gene has CDR1 SGHTA and CDR2 FQGTGA. The CDR3 runs to 13 residues. The CDR3 sequence is CASSLTSGDEQYF. CDR3 in DNA: TGTGCCAGCAGCTTAACGTCGGGGGACGAGCAGTACTTC.

The V call is TRBV7-9, the J call TRBJ2-3; 7 bases are shared with TRBD2. Unmatched junction bases numbered 1, after V lost 7 bases and J lost 0 bases. Germline CDR1 and CDR2: SEHNR and FQNEAQ (reference sequence). There are 13 residues in the CDR3. The DNA of the CDR3 is TGTGCCAGCATGCGGGAGAGCACAGATACGCAGTATTTT. This translates into CASMRESTDTQYF.

The rearrangement joins TRBV5-1 to TRBJ1-4; D is ambiguous. V lost 0 bases and J 5 bases, leaving 8 bases between the germline ends. Germline CDR1 and CDR2: SGHRS and YFSETQ. This CDR3 comprises 14 residues. CDR3 in DNA: TGCGCCAGCAGCTTGGGCGGGTTGAATGAAAAACTGTTTTTT. It yields the protein CASSLGGLNEKLFF.

The chain employs TRBV10-3 and TRBJ2-5; possible D gene TRBD2, 5 bases. Deletions cut 3 bases from V and 1 base from J, with 9 bases between. The CDR3 sequence is 14 residues long. Germline assignment: CDR1 ENHRY and CDR2 SYGVKD. DNA for the CDR3: TGTGCCATCAGTGATCAGAGGGTCCAAGAGACCCAGTACTTC. Residues: CAISDQRVQETQYF.

This clone was detected a few times. The chain has TRBV29-1 and TRBJ1-2; the D gene is possibly TRBD1 (5 bases). Germline V gene sequence: CDR1 SQVTM, CDR2 ANQGSEA. The CDR3 is 11 amino acids. V was cut by 6 bases and J by 7 bases, with 12 bases left in between. The CDR3 coding sequence is TGCAGCGTGGGACGGAGGGGTGGCTACACCTTC. Translating gives CSVGRRGGYTF.

J is TRBJ1-4 and V is TRBV7-2; maybe TRBD1 (6 bases). Germline V CDR1 and CDR2: SGHTA, FQGNSA. Trimming removed 1 base at V and 7 bases at J, with 13 bases between. The CDR3 contains 15 residues. The CDR3 coding sequence is TGTGCCAGCAGCTTAGTAGTGGGGGCAGGTGAAAAACTGTTTTTT. It codes for CASSLVVGAGEKLFF. Supplemented by reference TRBV7-2 and TRBJ1-4, the full variable domain reads GAGVSQSPSNKVTEKGKDVELRCDPISGHTALYWYRQSLGQGLEFLIYFQGNSAPDKSGLPSDRFSAERTGGSVSTLTIQRTQQEDSAVYLCASSLVVGAGEKLFFGSGTQLSVL.

This rearrangement joins TRBV18 to TRBJ2-1, with TRBD2 matching 10 bases. This CDR3 comprises 16 residues. Per germline, CDR1 KGHSH and CDR2 LQKENI. J was trimmed by 7 bases and V by 2 bases; bases with no gene match: 8. The CDR3 is CASSPILAGVINEQFF. The CDR3 nucleotides are TGTGCCAGCTCACCAATTCTAGCGGGAGTAATAAATGAGCAGTTCTTC.

V and J are TRBV2 and TRBJ2-1; the match to TRBD2 covers 7 bases. The CDR3 has 14 residues. The junction had 10 bases not matched to a gene; V was cut back by 6 bases and J by 8 bases. The germline V gene encodes CDR1 SNHLY and CDR2 FYNNEI. The CDR3 protein is CASRLRGGSDEQFF. In DNA form, the CDR3 reads TGTGCCAGCAGACTAAGGGGCGGGAGCGATGAGCAGTTCTTC. Drawing the rest from reference TRBV2 and TRBJ2-1, the complete variable domain is EPEVTQTPSHQVTQMGQEVILRCVPISNHLYFYWYRQILGQKVEFLVSFYNNEISEKSEIFDDQFSVERPDGSNFTLKIRSTKLEDSAMYFCASRLRGGSDEQFFGPGTRLTVL.

The V call is TRBV6-1, the J call TRBJ1-1; 8 bases map to TRBD1. The trim removed 6 bases at V and 4 bases at J, leaving 4 bases unmatched. This CDR3 has 13 amino acids. The germline gives CDR1 MNHNS, CDR2 SASEGT. DNA for the CDR3: TGTGCCAGCAGGAGGACAGGGAGCACTGAAGCTTTCTTT. The encoded protein is CASRRTGSTEAFF.

The gene calls are TRBV28 and TRBJ2-2, with 11 bases that match TRBD2. Germline V gene data show CDR1 as MDHEN and CDR2 as SYDVKM. J was trimmed by 6 bases and V by 4 bases; bases with no gene match: 13. The CDR3 extends over 18 amino acids. The DNA for the CDR3 is TGTGCCAGCAGTTCATATAGCGGGAGGGCCACTGGCCCCGGGGAGCTGTTTTTT. It codes for CASSSYSGRATGPGELFF.

The chain is built from TRBV10-3 and TRBJ2-1, with 15 bases that match TRBD2. The CDR3 spans 17 residues. The V segment lost 1 base and the J segment 9 bases; nucleotides outside the gene matches: 7. Germline-derived CDR1 and CDR2 are ENHRY and SYGVKD. The CDR3 region is CAISEWTSGRGSGEQFF. CDR3 DNA sequence: TGTGCCATCAGTGAGTGGACTAGCGGGAGGGGGAGCGGTGAGCAGTTCTTC.

The gene calls are TRBV6-6 and TRBJ2-1, with D possibly matching TRBD2 (6 bases). CDR3 length: 16 amino acids. The germline CDR1 and CDR2 sequences are MNHNY and SVGAGI (reference sequence). The V and J ends lost 5 bases and 8 bases respectively, with 22 bases between them. CDR3: CASSKPGLERVDEQFF. For the CDR3, the DNA is TGTGCCAGCAGTAAGCCGGGACTGGAACGGGTGGATGAGCAGTTCTTC.